A selection of T cell receptor beta chains follows, all from one sample in a study of Ad26.COV2.S vaccination and SARS-CoV-2 variants. The data were produced by immunoSEQ multiplex PCR, yet TCRdb's version contains in-frame clones alone and is incomplete. The table includes around 400,000 clones, 70% to 90% detected once. The sequenced sample was peripheral blood, obtained in a trial of Ad26.COV2.S vaccine versus placebo. The receptors were gathered from a person between 18 and 65 years old who received the Ad26.COV2.S COVID-19 vaccine or a placebo. CDR3s leave out the opening cysteine and the closing phenylalanine or tryptophan. Each record gives: J gene, V gene, CDR3 protein.

j_gene: TRBJ2-5; v_gene: TRBV28; CDR3aa: ASRSPGQETQY
j_gene: TRBJ1-2; v_gene: TRBV4-1; CDR3aa: ASSRDRNNYGYT
j_gene: TRBJ2-1; v_gene: TRBV4-2; CDR3aa: ASSQALAGWNEQF
j_gene: TRBJ1-2; v_gene: TRBV6-2/TRBV6-3; CDR3aa: ASSRGYGYT
j_gene: TRBJ2-7; v_gene: TRBV15; CDR3aa: ATSWGTTYEQY
j_gene: TRBJ1-2; v_gene: TRBV6-5; CDR3aa: ASSLRRTHNYGYT
j_gene: TRBJ2-5; v_gene: TRBV4-2; CDR3aa: ASSQNRRGSQETQY
j_gene: TRBJ1-1; v_gene: TRBV7-3; CDR3aa: ASSLNGPMGNTEAF
j_gene: TRBJ2-3; v_gene: TRBV6-5; CDR3aa: ASSYTLLTDTQY
j_gene: TRBJ2-1; v_gene: TRBV19; CDR3aa: ASSIGLYNEQF
j_gene: TRBJ2-3; v_gene: TRBV4-1; CDR3aa: ASSQFPGTGGDTQY
j_gene: TRBJ2-1; v_gene: TRBV30; CDR3aa: AWSPGGNEQF
j_gene: TRBJ2-7; v_gene: TRBV28; CDR3aa: ASSSPGQGSEQY
j_gene: TRBJ2-5; v_gene: TRBV25-1; CDR3aa: ASSERPWGPQETQY
j_gene: TRBJ1-2; v_gene: TRBV11-2; CDR3aa: ASGRSLRNNYGYT
j_gene: TRBJ1-2; v_gene: TRBV5-4; CDR3aa: ASSLEGVNPRHT
j_gene: TRBJ1-4; v_gene: TRBV15; CDR3aa: ATSRGSIGEKLF
j_gene: TRBJ2-3; v_gene: TRBV5-4; CDR3aa: ASSSGTRADTQY
j_gene: TRBJ2-7; v_gene: TRBV5-1; CDR3aa: ASRLGTGNEQY
j_gene: TRBJ2-1; v_gene: TRBV9; CDR3aa: ASSPTGTPYNEQF
j_gene: TRBJ1-1; v_gene: TRBV9; CDR3aa: ASSPTERSEAF
j_gene: TRBJ2-5; v_gene: TRBV3-1/TRBV3-2; CDR3aa: ASSQVPGAGETQY
j_gene: TRBJ2-1; v_gene: TRBV27; CDR3aa: ASSLYGAGTSRNEQF
j_gene: TRBJ1-5; v_gene: TRBV5-1; CDR3aa: ASSAEGGGNQPQH
j_gene: TRBJ2-2; v_gene: TRBV19; CDR3aa: ASSPLGWGQGPGELF
j_gene: TRBJ1-2; v_gene: TRBV13; CDR3aa: ASRRRSGTHIDLGYT
j_gene: TRBJ2-7; v_gene: TRBV20-1; CDR3aa: SASRGASGRGYEQY
j_gene: TRBJ2-6; v_gene: TRBV25-1; CDR3aa: ASSGLAGGAGANVLT